This T cell receptor beta chain was profiled in a study of regulatory T cells in long-lasting Graves disease. Study results and caveats: Persistent cases favored TRBV28, TRBJ1-2 and TRBJ2-5.

This CDR3 has 15 residues. J was trimmed by 6 bases and V by 6 bases; bases with no gene match: 13. Germline values: CDR1 MNHEY, CDR2 SMNVEV (reference sequence). This clonotype was seen at least ten times. What it recognizes is unknown. Noted time point: newly diagnosed GD, antithyroid drugs for less than 3 months. The authors made the TCR library using RNA they extracted from PBMCs. Building the TCR beta libraries relied on iRepertoire HTBI primers, and CDR3 regions underwent Arm-PCR. TCRdb ran MiXCR on the multiplex PCR reads and lists one entry per CDR3 protein. The table has hundreds of thousands of distinct CDR3 sequences, 15% to 20% seen once; the top ten hold approximately 25%. The same data also contributed to another study, on T cells in Graves' hyperthyroidism and ophthalmopathy. That source adds: Ophthalmopathy was model-predicted a median about six months pre-onset.

The clonotype was recovered from a woman aged 35-65 years with Graves disease. The rearrangement uses TRBV27 and TRBJ1-2, with TRBD1 identical over 7 bases. Source: peripheral blood mononuclear cells (PBMCs), taken at new diagnosis, from a patient treated with antithyroid drugs. For the CDR3, the DNA is TGTGCCAGCAGGGCTCTAGTAGGACAGGAGGATGGCTACACCTTC. Encoded protein: CASRALVGQEDGYTF.